What follows are 4 T cell receptor beta chains derived from one specimen sequenced in a study of blood T cell repertoires in COVID-19. The table came from immunoSEQ multiplex PCR; TCRdb's copy has only in-frame clones and leaves some out. The sample comprises around 400,000 clones, about 90% of which are singletons, and about 10% rests with the top ten. Input material: peripheral blood. Receptors were obtained from a woman aged 25 to 39 with COVID-19, enrolled during active disease.

The V and J genes are TRBV19 and TRBJ2-2; 12 bases line up with TRBD2. After removal of 9 bases from V and 0 bases from J, the junction contained 17 bases not matched to a gene. Germline V gene data show CDR1 as LNHDA and CDR2 as SQIVND (reference sequence). The CDR3 is 20 amino acids. CDR3 amino acids: CASGGLTSGRPNANTGELFF. The CDR3 DNA follows: TGTGCCAGCGGAGGCTTGACTAGCGGGAGACCCAACGCGAACACCGGGGAGCTGTTTTTT.

CDR3 loop: CAISGTSGPSSYEQYF. The CDR3 DNA reads TGTGCCATCAGTGGGACTAGCGGGCCGAGCTCCTACGAGCAGTACTTC. The chain recombines TRBV10-3 with TRBJ2-7, with 11 bases that match TRBD2. Unmatched junction bases numbered 5, after V lost 4 bases and J lost 0 bases. The CDR3 is 16 amino acids. From germline, CDR1 is ENHRY and CDR2 SYGVKD.

This chain uses TRBV27 with TRBJ2-1; 12 nucleotides line up with TRBD2. CDR1 is MNHEY, CDR2 SMNVEV, per germline (reference sequence). The CDR3 runs to 16 residues. With V trimmed by 4 bases and J by 3 bases, 4 bases remained unmatched. The CDR3 reads CASSWGLAGFYNEQFF. The CDR3 DNA follows: TGTGCCAGCAGTTGGGGACTAGCGGGCTTCTACAATGAGCAGTTCTTC.

The V and J genes are TRBV27 and TRBJ1-2, with 10 bases matching TRBD1. V trimming: 8 bases; J trimming: 4 bases; junction bases outside the gene matches: 10. Germline CDR1 reads MNHEY; CDR2 reads SMNVEV (reference sequence). The CDR3 length is 15 residues. CDR3 sequence (DNA): TGTGCCAGCCGAGGGACAGGGGCCGGGGTCTATGGCTACACCTTC. It yields the protein CASRGTGAGVYGYTF.